The 7 T cell receptor beta chains presented below share a single source sample, sequenced in a study of cytomegalovirus exposure and HLA in healthy donors. The PCR employed 60 Vbeta primers together with 13 Jbeta primers. TCRdb keeps only in-frame clones here, not all; method: immunoSEQ multiplex PCR. There are 150,000 to 200,000 clones in the sample; 60% to 85% occur only once, and about 3.8% lies in the top ten. Material: PBMCs. The receptors here all came from a man aged 25 to 40 in good health and CMV-seropositive.

V gene TRBV7-9 combines with J gene TRBJ1-1; 12 bases fit TRBD1. This CDR3 has 16 residues. The V and J ends lost 5 bases and 3 bases, in that order; junction bases with no gene match: 7. Per germline, CDR1 SEHNR and CDR2 FQNEAQ (reference sequence). CDR3 sequence (DNA): TGTGCCAGCAGCCCCGGGACAGGGGGCCGAGACACTGAAGCTTTCTTT. Its protein product is CASSPGTGGRDTEAFF. The full variable domain, its missing parts supplied by reference TRBV7-9 and TRBJ1-1, is DTGVSQNPRHKITKRGQNVTFRCDPISEHNRLYWYRQTLGQGPEFLTYFQNEAQLEKSRLLSDRFSAERPKGSFSTLEIQRTEQGDSAMYLCASSPGTGGRDTEAFFGQGTRLTVV.

This clone appeared once. At one end the junction does not follow the germline gene, possibly because of a read error. The rearrangement uses TRBV14 and TRBJ2-5; D might be TRBD1 (5 bases). The V gene's germline CDR1 is SGHDN and CDR2 FVKESK. The CDR3 runs 14 residues. As DNA, the CDR3 is TGTGCCAGCAGCCAGTCGGACACCCAAGGGACCCAGTACTTC. Protein sequence: CASSQSDTQGTQYF.

The chain carries TRBV7-2 and TRBJ1-4; no definite D call. CDR1 is SGHTA, CDR2 FQGNSA, per germline. V gave up 5 bases and J gave up 1 base, with 11 bases separating them. The CDR3 covers 15 residues. In DNA form, the CDR3 reads TGTGCCAGCAGCCTAGTGGCGGGAACTAATGAAAAACTGTTTTTT. Protein product: CASSLVAGTNEKLFF.

This clone was seen more than once but under ten times. The V and J genes are TRBV5-1 and TRBJ2-3; 10 nucleotides align to TRBD1. The CDR3 has 16 amino acids. J lost 4 bases, V lost 0 bases, and 5 bases had no gene match. Germline V gene lookup returns CDR1 SGHRS and CDR2 YFSETQ. CDR3 in amino acids: CASSLGGTGASDTQYF. The DNA of the CDR3 is TGCGCCAGCAGCTTGGGCGGGACAGGGGCTTCAGATACGCAGTATTTT.

V gene TRBV6-6 combines with J gene TRBJ2-7; 8 nucleotides agree with TRBD1. Unmatched junction bases numbered 11, after V lost 6 bases and J lost 1 base. CDR1 and CDR2 from the germline V gene are MNHNY and SVGAGI (reference sequence). The CDR3 consists of 16 residues. The DNA of the CDR3 is TGTGCCAGCAGCAAGACAGGGGCCGAAGGGTCCTACGAGCAGTACTTC. Translating gives CASSKTGAEGSYEQYF.

The rearrangement links TRBV15 to TRBJ2-7; 8 positions match TRBD1. Trimming cost V 0 bases and J 8 bases; bases outside gene matches: 6. Germline V gene sequence: CDR1 LNHNV, CDR2 YYDKDF (reference sequence). This CDR3 has 14 residues. CDR3 in DNA: TGTGCCACCAGCAGAGACAGGACAGGGTTCAAGCAGTACTTC. Translation: CATSRDRTGFKQYF.

A few counts support this clone. The genes are TRBV5-6 and TRBJ2-1, with a weak D call TRBD1 (5 bases). The germline CDR1 and CDR2 sequences are SGHDT and YYEEEE. V was pared by 4 bases and J by 6 bases, with 14 bases between. The CDR3 is 14 residues long. CDR3 in DNA: TGTGCCAGCAGCCCGACAGATTCGAGCAATGAGCAGTTCTTC. This encodes CASSPTDSSNEQFF.